This T cell receptor beta chain was sequenced for a study of beta chain features in type 1 diabetes. Study at large: Similarity in age, gender and cell yields was seen between patients and healthy donors.

General study findings and limits: Sequencing the cDNA could make cells with high TCR expression show up more than they should. The VDJ junctions of type 1 diabetes patients carried fewer insertions and more deletions.

The isolated RNA, all of it, was reverse transcribed, so expressed TCRB transcripts were what got sequenced. Libraries were prepared by immunoSEQ multiplex PCR; TCRdb keeps only in-frame clonotypes and omits some of them. The sample yields nearly 250,000 clones, about 63% seen once. Details on this clone: Antigen unknown.

The V end was cut by 5 bases, the J end by 8 bases, with 9 bases between. The CDR3 length is 11 residues. Germline CDR1 is PRHDT and CDR2 is FYEKMQ (reference sequence). The sequence was collected from a young man in good health. This chain connects TRBV13 to TRBJ1-2; D ambiguous. Sequences were obtained from naive CD4+ T cells from blood. DNA of the CDR3: TGTGCCAGCAGCACTTGGAAGGGCTACACCTTC. Its protein product is CASSTWKGYTF.